Below, 23 T cell receptor beta chains from the same sample are listed, as sequenced in a study of T cells of healthy individuals. TCRdb reprocessed the 5' RACE reads with MiXCR, giving one entry per CDR3 protein. The repertoire holds about 96,000 distinct CDR3 sequences, with around 17% as singletons. The origin of the receptors is a human donor in good health.

This clonotype was observed at least ten times. CDR3 nucleotides: TGTGCCAGCTCACGACAGGGGGCGACAGATACGCAGTATTTT. It yields the protein CASSRQGATDTQYF. V and J are TRBV18 and TRBJ2-3, with 10 nucleotides matching TRBD1. Trimming at V came to 4 bases and at J to 3 bases, leaving 1 base not matched to a gene. The CDR3 spans 14 residues. Per the germline V gene, CDR1 is KGHSH and CDR2 is LQKENI.

This clonotype was observed a handful of times. The chain employs TRBV20-1 and TRBJ1-5; 7 bases fit TRBD1. The V gene's germline CDR1 is DFQATT and CDR2 SNEGSKA (reference sequence). The CDR3 consists of 14 residues. The junction had 6 bases not matched to a gene; V was cut back by 0 bases and J by 7 bases. This CDR3 is CSARETGTAQPQHF. The CDR3 DNA is TGCAGTGCTAGAGAAACCGGGACAGCCCAGCCCCAGCATTTT.

This clonotype was detected ten times or more. CDR3 sequence (DNA): TGTGCCAGCAGTGAGTCGGGACAGGGCACAGATACGCAGTATTTT. The encoded protein is CASSESGQGTDTQYF. The chain recombines TRBV6-4 with TRBJ2-3; 8 positions agree with TRBD1. Germline CDR1 and CDR2: MRHNA and SNTAGT. This CDR3 is built from 15 residues. Trimming at V came to 3 bases and at J to 1 base, leaving 3 bases not matched to a gene.

The chain couples TRBV29-1 to TRBJ2-1, with D hard to call. The CDR3 loop spans 15 amino acids. Germline V gives CDR1 SQVTM, CDR2 ANQGSEA. The V end was cut by 7 bases, the J end by 3 bases, with 19 bases between. This chain's CDR3 is CSAIYRQRDYNEQFF. The CDR3 coding sequence is TGCAGCGCCATATATCGGCAGCGAGACTACAATGAGCAGTTCTTC.

This clonotype was seen repeatedly, ten times or more. The chain links TRBV4-1 to TRBJ1-2; D unresolved. Looked up from germline, CDR1 is MGHRA and CDR2 is YSYEKL. The ends were cut back, 3 bases at V and 6 bases at J, with 17 bases in the middle. This CDR3 spans 15 amino acids. In DNA form, the CDR3 reads TGCGCCAGCAGCCAGCTCGTTACGGCGGGCCATGGCTACACCTTC. This translates into CASSQLVTAGHGYTF.

At least ten counts were recorded for this clonotype. This chain joins TRBV20-1 and TRBJ1-6, with D possibly being TRBD1 (6 bases). The germline V and J ends were trimmed by 3 bases and 7 bases, with 10 bases remaining between them. The CDR3 has 13 amino acids. The germline V gene has CDR1 DFQATT and CDR2 SNEGSKA (reference sequence). The CDR3 sequence: CSARRQGNSPLHF. The CDR3 coding sequence is TGCAGTGCTAGGCGGCAGGGGAATTCACCCCTCCACTTT.

V is TRBV2 and J is TRBJ2-5; TRBD1 aligns across 8 bases. The V gene end was trimmed by 9 bases and the J gene end by 1 base; junction bases not matched to a gene: 1. This CDR3 comprises 12 residues. The germline V gene has CDR1 SNHLY and CDR2 FYNNEI. The CDR3 reads CARGQGQETQYF. CDR3 DNA sequence: TGTGCCAGAGGACAGGGCCAAGAGACCCAGTACTTC.

This clonotype appeared many times. CDR3 nucleotides: TGCAGTGCTAGAGTGGTGCCCCCACGGACTGAAGCTTTCTTT. Amino acid sequence: CSARVVPPRTEAFF. The rearrangement joins TRBV20-1 to TRBJ1-1; D gene ambiguous. This CDR3 spans 14 amino acids. Germline CDR1 DFQATT, CDR2 SNEGSKA (reference sequence). Trimming left V 1 base short and J 5 bases short, with 14 bases between.

The table lists this clonotype with a few counts. This sequence joins TRBV7-2 and TRBJ2-7; D unclear. Germline assignment: CDR1 SGHTA and CDR2 FQGNSA. This CDR3 is 13 amino acids long. V gave up 3 bases and J gave up 3 bases, with 9 bases separating them. CDR3 amino acids: CASSFSGYYEQYF. The CDR3 DNA reads as TGTGCCAGCAGCTTTTCAGGCTACTACGAGCAGTACTTC.

This clonotype turned up a few times. This chain links TRBV6-9 with TRBJ1-1; tentative D call: TRBD1 (6 bases). The length of the CDR3 is 13 residues. Per the germline V gene, CDR1 is MNHGY and CDR2 is SVAAGI. Between the trimmed V and J ends, which lost 4 bases and 4 bases, there was a span of 10 bases. As DNA, the CDR3 is TGTGCCAGCAGTTCAAACAGGGTCACTGAAGCTTTCTTT. Amino acids: CASSSNRVTEAFF.

The chain carries TRBV7-8 and TRBJ2-1; D remains ambiguous. Germline assignment: CDR1 SGHVS and CDR2 FQNEAQ. Trimming took 3 bases from V and 7 from J, leaving 10 bases between them. CDR3 length: 13 amino acids. The CDR3 nucleotides read TGTGCCAGCAGCTTCGTAGGGAAAAATGAGCAGTTCTTC. Protein product: CASSFVGKNEQFF.

This clonotype was seen a few times. The V call is TRBV6-5, the J call TRBJ1-2; D unresolved. V dropped 2 bases and J dropped 4 bases, with 14 bases sitting between them. CDR3 length: 15 residues. Germline CDR1 reads MNHEY; CDR2 reads SVGAGI. CDR3 sequence: CASSYDPEGFYGYTF. CDR3 in DNA: TGTGCCAGCAGTTACGATCCGGAAGGTTTCTATGGCTACACCTTC.

This clonotype occurred once. V is TRBV6-6 and J is TRBJ1-4, with D possibly TRBD1 on 5 matching bases. CDR1 and CDR2 (germline): MNHNY, SVGAGI (reference sequence). Trimming stripped 6 bases from V and 4 bases from J, with 12 bases between. This CDR3 is built from 14 residues. The CDR3 sequence: CASRTGRGNEKLFF. The DNA of the CDR3 is TGTGCCAGCAGGACGGGACGGGGTAATGAAAAACTGTTTTTT.

The V call is TRBV28, the J call TRBJ1-1; D perhaps matches TRBD1 (6 bases). V gave up 8 bases and J gave up 10 bases, with 20 bases separating them. The CDR3 is 13 residues long. Looked up from germline, CDR1 is MDHEN and CDR2 is SYDVKM. CDR3 loop: CASRHRARTGAFF. CDR3 nucleotide sequence: TGTGCCAGCCGTCACAGGGCACGAACGGGAGCTTTCTTT.

Only a few counts were recorded for this clonotype. This rearrangement joins TRBV4-3 to TRBJ1-3; D may be TRBD1 (5 bases). V was pared by 0 bases and J by 14 bases, with 17 bases between. Looked up from germline, CDR1 is LGHNA and CDR2 is YSLEER. This CDR3 region has 14 residues. The CDR3 loop reads CASSQEGDSRPLYF. The CDR3 region has the DNA TGCGCCAGCAGCCAAGAGGGGGACTCCCGCCCTTTATATTTT.

This clonotype showed up just a few times. This chain uses TRBV4-1 with TRBJ2-6; D gene ambiguous. The CDR3 spans 13 residues. Germline assignment: CDR1 MGHRA and CDR2 YSYEKL. Trimming took 3 bases from V and 4 from J, leaving 4 bases between them. Here the CDR3 reads CASSQMGANVLTF. As DNA, the CDR3 is TGCGCCAGCAGCCAGATGGGGGCCAACGTCCTGACTTTC.

This chain joins TRBV28 and TRBJ2-6; 10 bases are shared with TRBD1. The V segment lost 10 bases and the J segment 0 bases; nucleotides outside the gene matches: 12. In germline, CDR1 is MDHEN, CDR2 SYDVKM. The CDR3 runs to 18 residues. The CDR3 loop is CATHGGQGKPSGANVLTF. The DNA of the CDR3 is TGTGCCACCCATGGGGGACAGGGGAAACCCTCTGGGGCCAACGTCCTGACTTTC. The full variable domain, rest sourced from reference TRBV28 and TRBJ2-6, is DVKVTQSSRYLVKRTGEKVFLECVQDMDHENMFWYRQDPGLGLRLIYFSYDVKMKEKGDIPEGYSVSREKKERFSLILESASTNQTSMYLCATHGGQGKPSGANVLTFGAGSRLTVL.

J is TRBJ2-1 and V is TRBV20-1; 12 nucleotides match TRBD2. V lost 0 bases to trimming and J lost 7 bases; unmatched junction nucleotides: 7. Germline loops: CDR1 DFQATT, CDR2 SNEGSKA (reference sequence). The length of the CDR3 is 16 residues. The CDR3 is CSARDGSGLAGNEQFF. The CDR3 DNA reads as TGCAGTGCTAGAGATGGGTCGGGACTAGCGGGTAATGAGCAGTTCTTC.

The gene calls are TRBV10-3 and TRBJ2-2; 7 nucleotides align to TRBD2. Per germline, CDR1 ENHRY and CDR2 SYGVKD. The CDR3 totals 15 residues. J was trimmed by 3 bases and V by 0 bases; bases with no gene match: 1. The CDR3 coding sequence is TGTGCCATCAGTGAGTCAAGCGGGGACACCGGGGAGCTGTTTTTT. It codes for CAISESSGDTGELFF.

This clonotype was counted only a few times. The gene calls are TRBV4-2 and TRBJ1-5; the D is unclear. Germline V gene data show CDR1 as LGHNA and CDR2 as YNFKEQ. There are 14 residues in the CDR3. V was trimmed by 1 base and J by 3 bases, leaving 7 bases between them. CDR3: CASSQAPANQPQHF. The CDR3 DNA reads TGTGCCAGCAGCCAAGCCCCGGCCAATCAGCCCCAGCATTTT.

V and J are TRBV7-2 and TRBJ2-6; no clear D. Trimming cost V 4 bases and J 2 bases, with 9 bases left between them. The CDR3 covers 15 residues. The V gene's germline CDR1 is SGHTA and CDR2 FQGNSA. The CDR3 bases are TGTGCCAGCAGCTACGGTCTGGCTGGGGCCAACGTCCTGACTTTC. Translated: CASSYGLAGANVLTF.

The CDR3 loop is CASRGTDSYEQYF. The CDR3 DNA follows: TGTGCCAGCAGGGGGACAGACTCCTACGAGCAGTACTTC. The chain is built from TRBV12-3 or TRBV12-4 and TRBJ2-7, with TRBD1 matching over 7 bases. The junction had 2 bases not matched to a gene; V was cut back by 6 bases and J by 0 bases. The CDR3 extends over 13 amino acids.

DNA for the CDR3: TGCAGTGCTCGACAGAATGGAAACACCATATATTTT. It is translated as CSARQNGNTIYF. This chain uses TRBV20-1 with TRBJ1-3; possibly TRBD1 for D (5 bases). CDR1 is DFQATT and CDR2 is SNEGSKA in the germline V gene (reference sequence). The length of the CDR3 is 12 residues. The V gene lost 5 bases and the J gene lost 3 bases, with 8 bases spanning the gap.